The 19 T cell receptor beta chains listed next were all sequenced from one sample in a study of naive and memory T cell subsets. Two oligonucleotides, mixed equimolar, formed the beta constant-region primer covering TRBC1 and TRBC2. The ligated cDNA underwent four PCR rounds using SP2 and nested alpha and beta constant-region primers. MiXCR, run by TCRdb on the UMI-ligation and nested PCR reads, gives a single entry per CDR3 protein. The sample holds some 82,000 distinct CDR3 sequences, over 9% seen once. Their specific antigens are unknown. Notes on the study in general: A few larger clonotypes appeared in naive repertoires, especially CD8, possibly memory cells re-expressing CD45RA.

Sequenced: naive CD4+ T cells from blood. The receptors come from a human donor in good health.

CDR3 nucleotides: TGTGCCAGCAGTTTATGGCTAGCGGATACGCAGTATTTT. Its protein product is CASSLWLADTQYF. V usage is TRBV27 and J usage is TRBJ2-3; tentatively, D is TRBD2 (6 bases). Germline CDR1 MNHEY, CDR2 SMNVEV (reference sequence). Trimming shortened V by 1 base and J by 6 bases, and 8 bases separated the two germline ends. The CDR3 is made up of 13 amino acids.

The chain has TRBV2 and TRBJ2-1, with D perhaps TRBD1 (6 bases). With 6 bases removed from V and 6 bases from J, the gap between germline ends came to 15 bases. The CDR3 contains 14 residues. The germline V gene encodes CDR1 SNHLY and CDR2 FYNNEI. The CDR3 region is CASRPRDIPNEQFF. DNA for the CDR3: TGTGCCAGCAGACCCAGGGACATCCCCAATGAGCAGTTCTTC. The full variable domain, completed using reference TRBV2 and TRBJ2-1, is EPEVTQTPSHQVTQMGQEVILRCVPISNHLYFYWYRQILGQKVEFLVSFYNNEISEKSEIFDDQFSVERPDGSNFTLKIRSTKLEDSAMYFCASRPRDIPNEQFFGPGTRLTVL.

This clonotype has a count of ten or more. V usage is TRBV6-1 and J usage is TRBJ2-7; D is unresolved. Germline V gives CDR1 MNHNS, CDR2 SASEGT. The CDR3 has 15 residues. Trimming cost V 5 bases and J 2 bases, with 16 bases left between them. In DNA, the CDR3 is TGTGCCAGCAGTCCTACGGTGGGGAACCCCTACGAGCAGTACTTC. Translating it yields CASSPTVGNPYEQYF.

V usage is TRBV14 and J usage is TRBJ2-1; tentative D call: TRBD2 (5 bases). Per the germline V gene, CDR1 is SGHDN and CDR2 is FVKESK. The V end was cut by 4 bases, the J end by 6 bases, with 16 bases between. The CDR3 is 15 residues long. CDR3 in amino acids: CASSLRADGLNEQFF. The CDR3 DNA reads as TGTGCCAGCAGCCTCCGAGCAGACGGACTCAATGAGCAGTTCTTC.

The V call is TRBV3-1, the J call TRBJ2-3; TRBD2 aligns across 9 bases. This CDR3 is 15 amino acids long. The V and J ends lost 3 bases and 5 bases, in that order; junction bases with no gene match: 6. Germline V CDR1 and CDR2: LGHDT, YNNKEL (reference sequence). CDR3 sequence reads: CASSQTSGRLDTQYF. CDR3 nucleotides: TGTGCCAGCAGCCAGACGAGCGGGAGGTTAGATACGCAGTATTTT.

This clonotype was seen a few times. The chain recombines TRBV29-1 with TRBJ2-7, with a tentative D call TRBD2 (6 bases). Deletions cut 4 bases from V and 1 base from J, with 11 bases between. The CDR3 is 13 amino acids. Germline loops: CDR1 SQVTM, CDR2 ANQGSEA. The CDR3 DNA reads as TGCAGCGTTGGAAAGGGGACTTCCTACGAGCAGTACTTC. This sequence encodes CSVGKGTSYEQYF.

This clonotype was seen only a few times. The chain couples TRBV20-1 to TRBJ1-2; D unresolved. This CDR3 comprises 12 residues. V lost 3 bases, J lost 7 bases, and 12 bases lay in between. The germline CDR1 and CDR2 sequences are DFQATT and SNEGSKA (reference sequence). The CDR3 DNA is TGCAGTGCTAGCCCAGGCATACGTGGCTACACCTTC. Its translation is CSASPGIRGYTF.

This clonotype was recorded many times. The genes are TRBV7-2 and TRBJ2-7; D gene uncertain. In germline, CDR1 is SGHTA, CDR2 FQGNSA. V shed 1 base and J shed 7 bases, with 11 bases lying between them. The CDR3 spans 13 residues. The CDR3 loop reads CASSLVGLGEQYF. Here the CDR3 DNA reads TGTGCCAGCAGCTTAGTGGGGTTGGGGGAGCAGTACTTC.

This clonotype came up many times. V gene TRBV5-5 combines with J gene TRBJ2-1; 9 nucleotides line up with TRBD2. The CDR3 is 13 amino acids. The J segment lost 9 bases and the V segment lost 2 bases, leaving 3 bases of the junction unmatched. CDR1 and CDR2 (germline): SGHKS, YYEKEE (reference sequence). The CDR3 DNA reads TGTGCCAGCAGCTTCGGGACTAGCCCTGAGCAGTTCTTC. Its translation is CASSFGTSPEQFF.

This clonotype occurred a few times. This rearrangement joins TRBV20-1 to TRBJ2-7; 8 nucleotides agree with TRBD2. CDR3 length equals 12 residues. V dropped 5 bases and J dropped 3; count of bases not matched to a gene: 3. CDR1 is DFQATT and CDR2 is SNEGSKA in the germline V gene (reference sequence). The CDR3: CSAGTRSYEQYF. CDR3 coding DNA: TGCAGTGCTGGGACTAGAAGCTACGAGCAGTACTTC.

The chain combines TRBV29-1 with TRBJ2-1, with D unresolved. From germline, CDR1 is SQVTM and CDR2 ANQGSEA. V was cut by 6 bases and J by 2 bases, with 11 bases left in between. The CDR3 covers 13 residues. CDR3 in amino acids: CSVRAAPYNEQFF. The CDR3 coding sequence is TGCAGCGTCCGGGCAGCGCCCTACAATGAGCAGTTCTTC.

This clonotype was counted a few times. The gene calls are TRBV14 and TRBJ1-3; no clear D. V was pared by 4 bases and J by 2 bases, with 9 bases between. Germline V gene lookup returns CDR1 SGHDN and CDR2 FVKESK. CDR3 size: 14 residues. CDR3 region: CASSPLGAGNTIYF. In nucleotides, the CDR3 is TGTGCCAGCAGCCCCCTTGGAGCTGGAAACACCATATATTTT.

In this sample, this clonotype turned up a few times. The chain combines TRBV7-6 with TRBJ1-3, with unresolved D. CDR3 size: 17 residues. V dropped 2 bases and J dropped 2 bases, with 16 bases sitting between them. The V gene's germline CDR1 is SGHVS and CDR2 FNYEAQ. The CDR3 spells CASSLYRSPEPGNTIYF. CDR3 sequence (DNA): TGTGCCAGCAGCTTATATCGGTCACCAGAGCCTGGAAACACCATATATTTT.

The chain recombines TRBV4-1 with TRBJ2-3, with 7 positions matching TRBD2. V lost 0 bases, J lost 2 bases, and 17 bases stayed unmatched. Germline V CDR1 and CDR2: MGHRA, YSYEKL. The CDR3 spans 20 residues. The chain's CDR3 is CASSQDEGAGLGPDTDTQYF. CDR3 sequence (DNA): TGCGCCAGCAGCCAAGATGAGGGAGCGGGATTGGGCCCAGACACAGATACGCAGTATTTT.

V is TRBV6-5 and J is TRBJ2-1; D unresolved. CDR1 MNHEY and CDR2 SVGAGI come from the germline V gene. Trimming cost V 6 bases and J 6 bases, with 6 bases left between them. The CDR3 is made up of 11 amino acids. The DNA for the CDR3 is TGTGCCAGCAGGTACAGCAATGAGCAGTTCTTC. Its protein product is CASRYSNEQFF.

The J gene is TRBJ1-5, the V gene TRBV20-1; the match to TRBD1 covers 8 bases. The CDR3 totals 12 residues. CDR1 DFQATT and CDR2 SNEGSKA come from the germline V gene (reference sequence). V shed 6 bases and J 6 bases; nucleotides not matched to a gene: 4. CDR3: CSAGQGGQPQHF. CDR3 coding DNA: TGCAGTGCCGGACAGGGTGGTCAGCCCCAGCATTTT.

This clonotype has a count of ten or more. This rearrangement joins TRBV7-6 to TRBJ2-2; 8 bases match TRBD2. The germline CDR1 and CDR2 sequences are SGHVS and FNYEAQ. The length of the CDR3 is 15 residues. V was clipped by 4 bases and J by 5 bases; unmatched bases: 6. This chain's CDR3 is CASSSSGSTTGELFF. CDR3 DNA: TGTGCCAGCAGCTCGAGCGGGAGTACAACCGGGGAGCTGTTTTTT.

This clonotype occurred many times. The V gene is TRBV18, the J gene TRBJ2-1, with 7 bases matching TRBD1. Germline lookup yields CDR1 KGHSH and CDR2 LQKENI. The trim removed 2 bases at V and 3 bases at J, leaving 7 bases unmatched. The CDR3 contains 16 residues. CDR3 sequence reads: CASSPRPGQRYNEQFF. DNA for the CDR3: TGTGCCAGCTCACCAAGACCGGGACAGCGCTACAATGAGCAGTTCTTC.

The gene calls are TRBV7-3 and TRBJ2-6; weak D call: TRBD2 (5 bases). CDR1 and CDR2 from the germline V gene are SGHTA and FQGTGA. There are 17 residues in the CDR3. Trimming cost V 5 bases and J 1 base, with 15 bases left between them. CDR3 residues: CASSPRGLGSGANVLTF. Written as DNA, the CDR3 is TGTGCCAGCAGCCCCCGAGGACTTGGATCTGGGGCCAACGTCCTGACTTTC. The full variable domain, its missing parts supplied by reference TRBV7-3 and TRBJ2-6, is GAGVSQTPSNKVTEKGKYVELRCDPISGHTALYWYRQSLGQGPEFLIYFQGTGAADDSGLPNDRFFAVRPEGSVSTLKIQRTERGDSAVYLCASSPRGLGSGANVLTFGAGSRLTVL.